These T cell receptor beta chains were read from a single sample in a study of cytomegalovirus exposure and HLA in healthy donors. Profiled with immunoSEQ multiplex PCR; TCRdb holds only in-frame clones, not every one. Of under 200,000 clones listed, around 74% are singletons. The sample comprised PBMCs. These receptors all stem from a female donor in good health and CMV-seronegative. Both conserved end residues are part of each CDR3. The order of the fields is clone size, J gene, V gene, D gene, CDR3 DNA, CDR3 protein. A D gene is named only where the DNA matches it firmly. Size is stated for part of the rows, as once, few or many counts, or as a class when the clone is expanded.

clone_size: NA
j_call: TRBJ2-3
v_call: TRBV29-1
d_call: TRBD2
cdr3_nt: TGCAGCGTTGCGGGGGGGACCGATACGCAGTATTTT
cdr3_aa: CSVAGGTDTQYF

clone_size: NA
j_call: TRBJ1-1
v_call: TRBV30
d_call: TRBD1
cdr3_nt: TGTGCCTGCACAGGGGGCAGGACTGAAGCTTTCTTT
cdr3_aa: CACTGGRTEAFF

clone_size: NA
j_call: TRBJ2-3
v_call: TRBV28
d_call: NA
cdr3_nt: TGTGCCAGCAGCTCAGGGGTAAGCACAGATACGCAGTATTTT
cdr3_aa: CASSSGVSTDTQYF

clone_size: NA
j_call: TRBJ1-2
v_call: TRBV6-5
d_call: NA
cdr3_nt: TGTGCCAGCAGTCCCCGGGAGGGCCCCTATGGCTACACCTTC
cdr3_aa: CASSPREGPYGYTF

clone_size: NA
j_call: TRBJ2-7
v_call: TRBV10-3
d_call: NA
cdr3_nt: TGTGCCATCAGGGGGTGGGGCGGGGGCCTCTACGAGCAGTACTTC
cdr3_aa: CAIRGWGGGLYEQYF

clone_size: few
j_call: TRBJ1-6
v_call: TRBV6-4
d_call: NA
cdr3_nt: TGTGCCAGCAGTGAATACGGGGAGGCTAATTCACCCCTCCACTTT
cdr3_aa: CASSEYGEANSPLHF

clone_size: NA
j_call: TRBJ1-3
v_call: TRBV11-2
d_call: NA
cdr3_nt: TGTGCCAGCAGCTTAGACCCAGGCAGAAGGTCTGGAAACACCATATATTTT
cdr3_aa: CASSLDPGRRSGNTIYF

clone_size: NA
j_call: TRBJ1-4
v_call: TRBV7-9
d_call: TRBD1
cdr3_nt: TGTGCCAGCAGCCCGGGACAGGGAAATGAAAAACTGTTTTTT
cdr3_aa: CASSPGQGNEKLFF

clone_size: NA
j_call: TRBJ1-1
v_call: TRBV9
d_call: TRBD1
cdr3_nt: TGTGCCAGCAGCCCGGGACAGTCGAACACTGAAGCTTTCTTT
cdr3_aa: CASSPGQSNTEAFF

clone_size: NA
j_call: TRBJ1-2
v_call: TRBV6-5
d_call: NA
cdr3_nt: TGTGCCAGCAGACAGGACAGTGAAGGGGGCTACACCTTC
cdr3_aa: CASRQDSEGGYTF

clone_size: NA
j_call: TRBJ2-7
v_call: TRBV5-1
d_call: TRBD2
cdr3_nt: TGCGCCAGCAGCTTGTGGGCGGGAGCTTTGGACGAGCAGTACTTC
cdr3_aa: CASSLWAGALDEQYF

clone_size: NA
j_call: TRBJ1-5
v_call: TRBV18
d_call: TRBD1
cdr3_nt: TGTGCCAGCTCACCGAAAGGACAGGCAGTCAATCAGCCCCAGCATTTT
cdr3_aa: CASSPKGQAVNQPQHF

clone_size: NA
j_call: TRBJ2-3
v_call: TRBV7-9
d_call: NA
cdr3_nt: TGTGCCAGCAGCTCCCGGGGGAGCTACCGCACAGATACGCAGTATTTT
cdr3_aa: CASSSRGSYRTDTQYF

clone_size: NA
j_call: TRBJ1-1
v_call: TRBV27
d_call: NA
cdr3_nt: TGTGCCAGCAGTAGGGGTCAGGGTCCCCTGCACACTGAAGCTTTCTTT
cdr3_aa: CASSRGQGPLHTEAFF

clone_size: NA
j_call: TRBJ2-1
v_call: TRBV7-3
d_call: TRBD2
cdr3_nt: TGTGCCAGCAGCTCGTGGTCGCGGGGGGTTCACAATGAGCAGTTCTTC
cdr3_aa: CASSSWSRGVHNEQFF

clone_size: few
j_call: TRBJ2-6
v_call: TRBV7-9
d_call: TRBD2
cdr3_nt: TGTGCCAGCAGCCGGGGGACTAGCGGGGGGACATTGCGGGCCAACGTCCTGACTTTC
cdr3_aa: CASSRGTSGGTLRANVLTF

clone_size: NA
j_call: TRBJ2-5
v_call: TRBV7-8
d_call: NA
cdr3_nt: TGTGCCAGCAGCTTAGCGCAGCAGGGCTGGGAGACCCAGTACTTC
cdr3_aa: CASSLAQQGWETQYF

clone_size: NA
j_call: TRBJ1-3
v_call: TRBV7-2
d_call: NA
cdr3_nt: TGTGCCAGCAGCTCCAGGTTGATTGGAAACACCATATATTTT
cdr3_aa: CASSSRLIGNTIYF

clone_size: NA
j_call: TRBJ1-1
v_call: TRBV11-2
d_call: TRBD1
cdr3_nt: TGTGCCAGCAGCTCTACAGGGGCTAACACTGAAGCTTTCTTT
cdr3_aa: CASSSTGANTEAFF

clone_size: NA
j_call: TRBJ1-1
v_call: TRBV18
d_call: NA
cdr3_nt: TGTGCCAGCTCACCACCCCTTACTGAAGCTTTCTTT
cdr3_aa: CASSPPLTEAFF

clone_size: NA
j_call: TRBJ2-2
v_call: TRBV28
d_call: TRBD2
cdr3_nt: TGTGCCAGCAGTTTGGGGACTAGCGGGAGTGGTGGGGAGCTGTTTTTT
cdr3_aa: CASSLGTSGSGGELFF